This entry lists 7 T cell receptor beta chains sequenced from one sample in a study of technical replicates of blood from a handful of donors. TCRdb's table, derived via immunoSEQ multiplex PCR, lists solely in-frame clones and lacks some. The sample records around 100,000 clones, about 95% being singletons. Material: T cells isolated from PBMCs. The receptors come from a human donor in good health.

The sample holds one count of this clone. The chain is built from TRBV7-3 and TRBJ1-1; possibly TRBD1 for D (5 bases). The CDR3 consists of 14 residues. With 6 bases removed from V and 1 base from J, the gap between germline ends came to 12 bases. Germline V gene lookup returns CDR1 SGHTA and CDR2 FQGTGA. In nucleotides, the CDR3 is TGTGCCAGCAGTTCCCAGGGAGGGAACACTGAAGCTTTCTTT. Its translation: CASSSQGGNTEAFF. Supplemented by reference TRBV7-3 and TRBJ1-1, the full variable domain reads GAGVSQTPSNKVTEKGKYVELRCDPISGHTALYWYRQSLGQGPEFLIYFQGTGAADDSGLPNDRFFAVRPEGSVSTLKIQRTERGDSAVYLCASSSQGGNTEAFFGQGTRLTVV.

This chain connects TRBV6-1 to TRBJ2-4; D is ambiguous. This CDR3 is built from 12 residues. The germline gives CDR1 MNHNS, CDR2 SASEGT. V lost 4 bases, J lost 9 bases, and 10 bases lay in between. This CDR3 reads CASSAILPIQYF. CDR3 sequence (DNA): TGTGCCAGCAGTGCTATACTACCCATTCAGTACTTC.

The chain links TRBV27 to TRBJ2-5, with TRBD2 identical over 9 bases. V shed 3 bases, J shed 5 bases, and the junction held 10 bases outside the gene matches. Germline-derived CDR1 and CDR2 are MNHEY and SMNVEV (reference sequence). This CDR3 has 16 residues. CDR3 region: CASSLFWREGLETQYF. The CDR3, as DNA: TGTGCCAGCAGTTTGTTTTGGCGGGAGGGCCTGGAGACCCAGTACTTC.

The chain has TRBV9 and TRBJ1-2; 12 bases agree with TRBD1. V lost 3 bases to trimming and J lost 2 bases; unmatched junction nucleotides: 2. Germline assignment: CDR1 SGDLS and CDR2 YYNGEE. The CDR3 is 15 residues long. The CDR3 region is CASSAGTGGNYGYTF. In DNA form, the CDR3 reads TGTGCCAGCAGCGCGGGGACAGGGGGCAACTATGGCTACACCTTC.

This chain uses TRBV6-5 with TRBJ1-5; D might be TRBD1 (6 bases). The CDR3 extends over 14 amino acids. V gave up 2 bases and J gave up 1 base, with 6 bases separating them. Germline loops: CDR1 MNHEY, CDR2 SVGAGI. The CDR3 sequence is CASSYQGSNQPQHF. As DNA, the CDR3 is TGTGCCAGCAGTTACCAGGGGAGCAATCAGCCCCAGCATTTT.

This clone has just one count. V gene TRBV5-4 combines with J gene TRBJ2-1; possibly TRBD2 for D (6 bases). Between the trimmed V and J ends, which lost 5 bases and 9 bases, there was a span of 15 bases. The CDR3 has 13 residues. Germline CDR1 is SGHNT and CDR2 is YYREEE (reference sequence). The CDR3 loop is CASRPTSLGEQFF. As DNA, the CDR3 is TGTGCCAGCAGACCAACTAGCTTGGGTGAGCAGTTCTTC.

The gene calls are TRBV10-3 and TRBJ2-3; D not resolved. The CDR3 is made up of 13 amino acids. Germline V CDR1 and CDR2: ENHRY, SYGVKD. Trimming stripped 3 bases from V and 0 bases from J, with 4 bases between. The CDR3 region is CAISDRSTDTQYF. Written as DNA, the CDR3 is TGTGCCATCAGTGATCGGAGCACAGATACGCAGTATTTT.